This T cell receptor beta chain was sequenced during a study of T cell clusters in autoimmune cytopenias. Multiplex touch-down PCR amplified TRB using TRB-A and TRB-B pools in one tube. TCRdb derives one entry per CDR3 protein from the multiplex PCR reads, leaving out DNA. This table lists fewer than 7,000 distinct CDR3 sequences. TRB was amplified from 250 ng of peripheral blood genomic DNA per sample. CDR3 size: 15 residues. CDR1 and CDR2 from the germline V gene are SGHAT and FQDESV (reference sequence). This clonotype is medium-sized by frequency. A further study also used this sample, focusing on T cell repertoires in aging, cancer and after chemotherapy.

This receptor was taken from a human donor in good health. Sequencing was performed on peripheral blood. The gene calls are TRBV11-1 and TRBJ2-5; no DNA is available, so the TRBD1 call from TCRdb remains unchecked. The CDR3 here is CASSLQQGAKETQYF.